Detailed here is one T cell receptor beta chain. With 4 bases clipped from V and 3 bases from J, the junction kept 5 bases outside the gene matches. This CDR3 has 16 amino acids. CDR1 and CDR2 from the germline V gene are MNHEY and SVGAGI. This specimen comes from a study of blood T cell repertoires in COVID-19. The wider study: COVID-19 samples from acute and convalescent phases originated in the United States, Italy and Spain. PBMCs, B-cell-depleted T cells, or T cells were the source of the cDNA or gDNA that made up the material.

As originally analysed: Cell counts per sample came from amplifying reference gene primers. Profiling relied on immunoSEQ multiplex PCR, and the TCRdb table lists in-frame clones only, not all of them. V and J calls and clone size are copied from that table; D and trimming were computed from the DNA. The sample includes around 110,000 clones, roughly 81% seen only once; the top ten take approximately 1.5%. Sequencing was carried out using peripheral blood. The V call is TRBV6-5, the J call TRBJ1-6; 8 bases match TRBD1. This sequence originates from a man in his forties with acute or convalescent COVID-19. The CDR3 region is CASSFRQGHYNSPLHF. CDR3 bases: TGTGCCAGCAGTTTTCGACAGGGGCACTATAATTCACCCCTCCACTTT.